These T cell receptor beta chains were read from a single sample in a study of cytomegalovirus exposure and HLA in healthy donors. TCRdb's table, derived via immunoSEQ multiplex PCR, lists solely in-frame clones and lacks some. The data contain fewer than 200,000 clones, about 87% of them singletons. The specimen was PBMCs. The source is a woman in her 30s in good health and CMV-seronegative. Both conserved end residues are part of each CDR3. Fields, in order: D gene, clone size, J gene, V gene, CDR3 DNA, CDR3 protein. The D gene is left open where the match is weak. Clone size is not always given. Where it is, it says once, few, many or a class for expanded clones.

d_call: NA; clone_size: NA; j_call: TRBJ2-7; v_call: TRBV6-5; cdr3_nt: TGTGCCAGCAGTTTTGGGCAGACCTACGAGCAGTACTTC; cdr3_aa: CASSFGQTYEQYF
d_call: TRBD1; clone_size: once; j_call: TRBJ1-1; v_call: TRBV19; cdr3_nt: TGTGCCAGTAGTCAGGGACAGGGGGAAGCTTTCTTT; cdr3_aa: CASSQGQGEAFF
d_call: NA; clone_size: NA; j_call: TRBJ1-1; v_call: TRBV11-3; cdr3_nt: TGTGCCAGCAGCTTAGGTGGAGGGGTGAACACTGAAGCTTTCTTT; cdr3_aa: CASSLGGGVNTEAFF
d_call: TRBD1; clone_size: NA; j_call: TRBJ2-3; v_call: TRBV7-9; cdr3_nt: TGTGCCAGCAGCTTAGACAGGGGGCCATGGGATACGCAGTATTTT; cdr3_aa: CASSLDRGPWDTQYF
d_call: NA; clone_size: NA; j_call: TRBJ2-7; v_call: TRBV5-4; cdr3_nt: TGTGCCACGCTTGGGGCTGACTCGACCGAGCAGTACTTC; cdr3_aa: CATLGADSTEQYF
d_call: NA; clone_size: NA; j_call: TRBJ1-1; v_call: TRBV13; cdr3_nt: TGTGCCAGCAGCTTGAACAGGGTGAACACTGAAGCTTTCTTT; cdr3_aa: CASSLNRVNTEAFF
d_call: TRBD1; clone_size: NA; j_call: TRBJ2-3; v_call: TRBV10-1; cdr3_nt: TGCGCCAGCAGTCCAACCCGGACAGGGATCACAGATACGCAGTATTTT; cdr3_aa: CASSPTRTGITDTQYF
d_call: NA; clone_size: NA; j_call: TRBJ2-5; v_call: TRBV29-1; cdr3_nt: TGCAGCGTTGCGCTCGGGGAGACCCAGTACTTC; cdr3_aa: CSVALGETQYF
d_call: TRBD2; clone_size: NA; j_call: TRBJ2-1; v_call: TRBV19; cdr3_nt: TGTGCCACCGAGGGACTAGCGGGGGTGGAGCAGTTCTTC; cdr3_aa: CATEGLAGVEQFF
d_call: NA; clone_size: NA; j_call: TRBJ2-1; v_call: TRBV7-7; cdr3_nt: TGTGCCAGCAGCGCGGACTATGGGAATGAGCAGTTCTTC; cdr3_aa: CASSADYGNEQFF
d_call: NA; clone_size: NA; j_call: TRBJ1-2; v_call: TRBV30; cdr3_nt: TGTGCCTGGAGTGTACGGACAGCTTATGGCTACACCTTC; cdr3_aa: CAWSVRTAYGYTF
d_call: TRBD1; clone_size: NA; j_call: TRBJ1-2; v_call: TRBV6-5; cdr3_nt: TGTGCCAGCAGTTACTCGCGGACAGGAGATAACTATGGCTACACCTTC; cdr3_aa: CASSYSRTGDNYGYTF
d_call: NA; clone_size: NA; j_call: TRBJ1-5; v_call: TRBV11-2; cdr3_nt: TGTGCCAGCAGCTTAGCCAGGGATCAGCCCCAGCATTTT; cdr3_aa: CASSLARDQPQHF
d_call: TRBD1; clone_size: NA; j_call: TRBJ1-1; v_call: TRBV18; cdr3_nt: TGTGCCAGCTCAGAAGAGACAGGGTGGAGGAACACTGAAGCTTTCTTT; cdr3_aa: CASSEETGWRNTEAFF
d_call: NA; clone_size: NA; j_call: TRBJ2-5; v_call: TRBV4-1; cdr3_nt: TGCGCCAGCAGCCAAACCAGGACGGGGGAGACCCAGTACTTC; cdr3_aa: CASSQTRTGETQYF
d_call: TRBD1; clone_size: few; j_call: TRBJ1-2; v_call: TRBV19; cdr3_nt: TGTGCCAGTTCCAAGGGGGCCTCCTTGGATGGCTACACCTTC; cdr3_aa: CASSKGASLDGYTF